This T cell receptor (beta chain) was retrieved from a study of blood T cell repertoires in COVID-19. The wider study: The United States, Italy and Spain provided the acute and convalescent COVID-19 samples. T cells, B-cell-depleted T cells, or PBMCs supplied cDNA or gDNA.

V was trimmed by 3 bases and J by 3 bases, leaving 10 bases between them. The CDR3 loop spans 13 amino acids. In germline, CDR1 is DFQATT, CDR2 SNEGSKA (reference sequence). Authors' analysis steps: Scientists estimated how many nucleated cells there were by amplifying reference gene primers. Assay: immunoSEQ multiplex PCR; the TCRdb copy retains only in-frame clones and omits some. The DNA was the basis for D and trimming; V, J and clone size are from that table. The table includes 95,000 to 150,000 clones, approximately 85% detected once. The sample holds one count of this clone. The receptor was isolated from a woman older than 75 with acute or convalescent COVID-19. Sequencing was carried out using peripheral blood. This chain uses TRBV20-1 with TRBJ2-3, with D possibly matching TRBD2 (5 bases). As DNA, the CDR3 is TGCAGTGCTAGTTTACTAGTTACAGATACGCAGTATTTT. This sequence encodes CSASLLVTDTQYF.